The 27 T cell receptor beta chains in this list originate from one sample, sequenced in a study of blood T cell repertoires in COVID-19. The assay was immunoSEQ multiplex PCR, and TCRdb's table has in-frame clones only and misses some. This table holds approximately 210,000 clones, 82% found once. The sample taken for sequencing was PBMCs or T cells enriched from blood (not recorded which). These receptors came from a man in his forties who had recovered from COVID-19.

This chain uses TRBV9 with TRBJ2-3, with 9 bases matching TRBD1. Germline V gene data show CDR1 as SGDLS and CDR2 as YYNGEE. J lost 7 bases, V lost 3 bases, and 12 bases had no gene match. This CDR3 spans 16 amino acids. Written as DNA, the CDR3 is TGTGCCAGCAGCGAAGGGGGGGGACAGGGTAAACATACGCAGTATTTT. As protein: CASSEGGGQGKHTQYF.

CDR3 bases: TGTGCCAGCAGTTTATCGGGGTTCAATGGCTACACCTTC. Amino acids: CASSLSGFNGYTF. This chain links TRBV12-3 or TRBV12-4 with TRBJ1-2, with D unclear. V was clipped by 2 bases and J by 6 bases, with 10 bases between them. CDR3 length: 13 amino acids.

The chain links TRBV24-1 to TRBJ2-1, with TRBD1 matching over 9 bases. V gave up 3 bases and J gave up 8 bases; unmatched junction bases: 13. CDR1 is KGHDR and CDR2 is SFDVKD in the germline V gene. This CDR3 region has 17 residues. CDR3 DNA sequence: TGTGCCACCAGTGATACAGCCGGGGGACAGGGTCCCGATGAGCAGTTCTTC. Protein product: CATSDTAGGQGPDEQFF.

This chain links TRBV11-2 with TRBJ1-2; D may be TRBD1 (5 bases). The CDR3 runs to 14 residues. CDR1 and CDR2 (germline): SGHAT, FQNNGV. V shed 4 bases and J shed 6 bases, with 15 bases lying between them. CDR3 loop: CASSSPAQGNGYTF. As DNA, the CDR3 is TGTGCCAGCAGCTCGCCGGCCCAGGGAAATGGCTACACCTTC.

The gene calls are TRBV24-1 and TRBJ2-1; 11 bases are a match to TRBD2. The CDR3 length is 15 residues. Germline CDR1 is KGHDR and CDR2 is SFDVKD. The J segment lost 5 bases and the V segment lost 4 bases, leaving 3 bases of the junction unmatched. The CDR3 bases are TGTGCCACCAGTGAGGGGACTAGCGGAAACAATGAGCAGTTCTTC. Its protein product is CATSEGTSGNNEQFF.

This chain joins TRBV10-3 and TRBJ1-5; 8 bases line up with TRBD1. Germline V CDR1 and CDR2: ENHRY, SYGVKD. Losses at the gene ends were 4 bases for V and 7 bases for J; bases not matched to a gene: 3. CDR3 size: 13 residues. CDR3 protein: CAISGQGNQPQHF. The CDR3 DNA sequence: TGTGCCATCAGTGGACAGGGGAACCAGCCCCAGCATTTT.

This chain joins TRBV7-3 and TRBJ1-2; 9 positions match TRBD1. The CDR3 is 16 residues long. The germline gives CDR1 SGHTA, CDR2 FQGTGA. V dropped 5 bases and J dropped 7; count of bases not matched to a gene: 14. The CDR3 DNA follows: TGTGCCAGCAGCCCTACTATGCCGGGACAGGGTGTTGGCTACACCTTC. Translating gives CASSPTMPGQGVGYTF.

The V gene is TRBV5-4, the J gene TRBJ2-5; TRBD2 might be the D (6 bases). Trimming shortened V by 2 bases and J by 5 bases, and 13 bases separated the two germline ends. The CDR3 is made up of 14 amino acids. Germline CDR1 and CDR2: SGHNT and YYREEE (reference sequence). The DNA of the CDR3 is TGTGCCAGCAGCTTCGACCGGGGAGGTGAGACCCAGTACTTC. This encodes CASSFDRGGETQYF. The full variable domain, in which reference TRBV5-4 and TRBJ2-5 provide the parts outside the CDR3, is ETGVTQSPTHLIKTRGQQVTLRCSSQSGHNTVSWYQQALGQGPQFIFQYYREEENGRGNFPPRFSGLQFPNYSSELNVNALELDDSALYLCASSFDRGGETQYFGPGTRLLVL.

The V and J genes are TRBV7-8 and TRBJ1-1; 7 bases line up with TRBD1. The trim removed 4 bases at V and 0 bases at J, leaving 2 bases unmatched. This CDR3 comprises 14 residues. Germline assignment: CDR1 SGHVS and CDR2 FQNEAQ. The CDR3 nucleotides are TGTGCCAGCAGCTGGGGACAGATGAACACTGAAGCTTTCTTT. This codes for CASSWGQMNTEAFF.

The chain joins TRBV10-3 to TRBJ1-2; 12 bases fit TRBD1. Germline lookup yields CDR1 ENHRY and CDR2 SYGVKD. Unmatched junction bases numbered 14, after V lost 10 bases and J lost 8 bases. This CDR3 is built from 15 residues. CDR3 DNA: TGTGCCACCCACGGGACAGGGGGCATGGGAGGAGGCTACACCTTC. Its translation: CATHGTGGMGGGYTF.

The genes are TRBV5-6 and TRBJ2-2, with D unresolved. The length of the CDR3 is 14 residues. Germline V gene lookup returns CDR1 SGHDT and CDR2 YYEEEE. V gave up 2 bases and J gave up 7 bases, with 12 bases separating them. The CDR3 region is CASSFGVSVGELFF. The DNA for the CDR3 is TGTGCCAGCAGCTTCGGAGTATCCGTCGGGGAGCTGTTTTTT.

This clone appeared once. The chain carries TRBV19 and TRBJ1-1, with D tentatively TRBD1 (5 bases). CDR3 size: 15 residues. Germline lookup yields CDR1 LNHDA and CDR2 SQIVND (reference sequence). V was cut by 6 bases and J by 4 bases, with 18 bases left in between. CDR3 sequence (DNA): TGTGCCAGTAGAGAGCTGAGGGGAGGCTCCACTGAAGCTTTCTTT. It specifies CASRELRGGSTEAFF.

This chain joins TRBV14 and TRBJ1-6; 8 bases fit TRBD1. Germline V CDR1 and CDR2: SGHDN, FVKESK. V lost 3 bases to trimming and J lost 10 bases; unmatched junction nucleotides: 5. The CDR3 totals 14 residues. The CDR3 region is CASSQLTGGSPLHF. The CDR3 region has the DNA TGTGCCAGCAGCCAGCTTACAGGGGGATCACCCCTCCACTTT.

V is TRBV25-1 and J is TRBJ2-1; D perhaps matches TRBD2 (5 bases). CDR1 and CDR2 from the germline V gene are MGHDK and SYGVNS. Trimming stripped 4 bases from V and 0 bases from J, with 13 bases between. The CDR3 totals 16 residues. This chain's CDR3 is CASSGLEASSYNEQFF. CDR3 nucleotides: TGTGCCAGCAGTGGACTGGAGGCTAGCTCCTACAATGAGCAGTTCTTC. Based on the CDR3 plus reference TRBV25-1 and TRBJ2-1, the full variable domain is EADIYQTPRYLVIGTGKKITLECSQTMGHDKMYWYQQDPGMELHLIHYSYGVNSTEKGDLSSESTVSRIRTEHFPLTLESARPSHTSQYLCASSGLEASSYNEQFFGPGTRLTVL.

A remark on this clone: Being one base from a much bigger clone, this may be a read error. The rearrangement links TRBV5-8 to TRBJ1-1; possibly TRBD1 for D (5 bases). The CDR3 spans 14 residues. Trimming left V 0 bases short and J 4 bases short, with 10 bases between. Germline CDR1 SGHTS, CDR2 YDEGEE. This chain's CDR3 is CASSLERGGTEAFF. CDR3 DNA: TGTGCCAGCAGCTTGGAGAGGGGAGGCACTGAAGCTTTCTTT. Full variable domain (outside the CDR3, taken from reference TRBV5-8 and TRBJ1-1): EAGVTQSPTHLIKTRGQQATLRCSPISGHTSVYWYQQALGLGLQFLLWYDEGEERNRGNFPPRFSGRQFPNYSSELNVNALELEDSALYLCASSLERGGTEAFFGQGTRLTVV.

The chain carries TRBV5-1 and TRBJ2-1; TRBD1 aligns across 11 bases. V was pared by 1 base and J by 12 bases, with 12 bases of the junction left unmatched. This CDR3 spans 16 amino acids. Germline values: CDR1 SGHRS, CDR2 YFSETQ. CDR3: CASSLNGQGALGLQFF. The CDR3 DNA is TGCGCCAGCAGCTTGAACGGACAGGGGGCGCTTGGCTTGCAGTTCTTC.

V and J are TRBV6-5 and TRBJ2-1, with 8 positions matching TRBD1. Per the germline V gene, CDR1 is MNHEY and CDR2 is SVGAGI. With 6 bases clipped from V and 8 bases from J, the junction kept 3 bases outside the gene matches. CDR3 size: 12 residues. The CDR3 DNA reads TGTGCCAGCAGCTTGACAGGGGATGAGCAGTTCTTC. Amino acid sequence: CASSLTGDEQFF.

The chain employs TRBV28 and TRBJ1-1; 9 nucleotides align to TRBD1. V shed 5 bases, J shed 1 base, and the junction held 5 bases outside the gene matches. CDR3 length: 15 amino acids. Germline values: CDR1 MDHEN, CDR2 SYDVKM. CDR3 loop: CASSPPGQGNTEAFF. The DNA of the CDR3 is TGTGCCAGCAGTCCGCCGGGACAGGGGAACACTGAAGCTTTCTTT.

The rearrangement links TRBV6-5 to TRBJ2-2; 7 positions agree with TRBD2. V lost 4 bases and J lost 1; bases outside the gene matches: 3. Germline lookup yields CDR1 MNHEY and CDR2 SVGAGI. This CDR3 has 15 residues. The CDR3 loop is CASSLWEGNTGELFF. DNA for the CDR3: TGTGCCAGCAGTTTGTGGGAGGGGAACACCGGGGAGCTGTTTTTT.

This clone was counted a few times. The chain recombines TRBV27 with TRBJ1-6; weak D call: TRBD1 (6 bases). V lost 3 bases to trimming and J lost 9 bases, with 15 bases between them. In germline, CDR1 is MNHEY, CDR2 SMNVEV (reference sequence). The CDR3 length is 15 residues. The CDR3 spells CASSFLDSDGSPLHF. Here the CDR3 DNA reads TGTGCCAGCAGTTTTCTGGACAGTGACGGTTCACCCCTCCACTTT.

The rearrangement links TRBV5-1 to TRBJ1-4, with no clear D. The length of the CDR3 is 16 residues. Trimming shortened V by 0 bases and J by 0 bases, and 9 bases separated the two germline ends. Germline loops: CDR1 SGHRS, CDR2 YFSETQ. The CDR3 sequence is CASSLVPEATNEKLFF. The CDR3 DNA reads TGCGCCAGCAGCTTGGTTCCAGAAGCAACTAATGAAAAACTGTTTTTT.

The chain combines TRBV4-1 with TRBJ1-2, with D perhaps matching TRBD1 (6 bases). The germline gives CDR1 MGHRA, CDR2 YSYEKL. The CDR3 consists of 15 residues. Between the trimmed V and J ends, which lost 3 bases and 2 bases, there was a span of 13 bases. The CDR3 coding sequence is TGCGCCAGCAGCCAGACCGGGACAAGGAACTATGGCTACACCTTC. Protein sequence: CASSQTGTRNYGYTF.

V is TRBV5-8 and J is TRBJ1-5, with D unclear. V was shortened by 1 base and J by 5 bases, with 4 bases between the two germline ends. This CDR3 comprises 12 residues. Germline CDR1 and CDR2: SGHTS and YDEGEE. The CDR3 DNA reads TGTGCCAGCAGCTTGCTTCATCAGCCCCAGCATTTT. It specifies CASSLLHQPQHF.

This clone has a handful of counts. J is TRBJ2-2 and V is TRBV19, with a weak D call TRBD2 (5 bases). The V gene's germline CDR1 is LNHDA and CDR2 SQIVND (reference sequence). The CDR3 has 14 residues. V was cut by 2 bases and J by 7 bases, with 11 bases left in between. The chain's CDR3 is CASSIRGSVGELFF. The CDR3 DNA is TGTGCCAGTAGTATACGTGGGAGTGTCGGGGAGCTGTTTTTT.

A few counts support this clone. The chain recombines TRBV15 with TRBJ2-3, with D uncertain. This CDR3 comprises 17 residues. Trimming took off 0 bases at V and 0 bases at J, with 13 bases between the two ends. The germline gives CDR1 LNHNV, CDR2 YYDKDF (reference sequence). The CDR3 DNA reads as TGTGCCACCAGCAGAGATAGGTGGGCTCCTAGCACAGATACGCAGTATTTT. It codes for CATSRDRWAPSTDTQYF. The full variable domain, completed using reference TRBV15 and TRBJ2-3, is DAMVIQNPRYQVTQFGKPVTLSCSQTLNHNVMYWYQQKSSQAPKLLFHYYDKDFNNEADTPDNFQSRRPNTSFCFLDIRSPGLGDTAMYLCATSRDRWAPSTDTQYFGPGTRLTVL.

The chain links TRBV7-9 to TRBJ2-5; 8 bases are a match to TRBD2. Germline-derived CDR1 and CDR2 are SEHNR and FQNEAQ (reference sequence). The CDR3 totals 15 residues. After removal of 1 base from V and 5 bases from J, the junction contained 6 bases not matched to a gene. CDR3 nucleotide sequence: TGTGCCAGCAGCTTAGTAGCCAGCGGGAGTGAGACCCAGTACTTC. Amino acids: CASSLVASGSETQYF.

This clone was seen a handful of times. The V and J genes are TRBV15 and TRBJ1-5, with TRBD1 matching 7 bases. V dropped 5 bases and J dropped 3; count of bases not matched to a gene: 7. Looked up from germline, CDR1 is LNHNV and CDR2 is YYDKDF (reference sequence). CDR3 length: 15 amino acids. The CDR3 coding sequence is TGTGCCACCAGCTCACGACAGGGTGACAATCAGCCCCAGCATTTT. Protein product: CATSSRQGDNQPQHF.